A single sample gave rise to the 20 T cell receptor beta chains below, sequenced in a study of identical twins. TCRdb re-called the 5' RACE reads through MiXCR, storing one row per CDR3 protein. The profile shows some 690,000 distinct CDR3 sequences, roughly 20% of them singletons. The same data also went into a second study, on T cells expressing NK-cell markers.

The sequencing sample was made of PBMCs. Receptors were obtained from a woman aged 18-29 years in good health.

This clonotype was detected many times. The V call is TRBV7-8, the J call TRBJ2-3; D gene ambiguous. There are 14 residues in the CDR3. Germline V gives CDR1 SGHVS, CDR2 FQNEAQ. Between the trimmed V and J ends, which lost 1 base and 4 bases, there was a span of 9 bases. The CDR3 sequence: CASSLVNFADTQYF. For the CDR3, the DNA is TGTGCCAGCAGCTTAGTTAACTTTGCAGATACGCAGTATTTT.

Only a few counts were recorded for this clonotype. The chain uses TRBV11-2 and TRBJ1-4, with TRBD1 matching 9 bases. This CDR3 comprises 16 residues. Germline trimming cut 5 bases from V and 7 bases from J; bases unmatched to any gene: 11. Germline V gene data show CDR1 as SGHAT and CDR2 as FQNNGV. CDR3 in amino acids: CASSPLGDRASEKLFF. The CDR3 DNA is TGTGCCAGCAGCCCCCTTGGGGACAGGGCCAGTGAAAAACTGTTTTTT.

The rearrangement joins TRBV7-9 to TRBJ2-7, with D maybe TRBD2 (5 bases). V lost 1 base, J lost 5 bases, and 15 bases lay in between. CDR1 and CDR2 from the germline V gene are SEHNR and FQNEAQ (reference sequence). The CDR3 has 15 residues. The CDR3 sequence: CASSLVVADFNEQYF. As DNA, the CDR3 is TGTGCCAGCAGCTTAGTAGTGGCGGACTTTAACGAGCAGTACTTC.

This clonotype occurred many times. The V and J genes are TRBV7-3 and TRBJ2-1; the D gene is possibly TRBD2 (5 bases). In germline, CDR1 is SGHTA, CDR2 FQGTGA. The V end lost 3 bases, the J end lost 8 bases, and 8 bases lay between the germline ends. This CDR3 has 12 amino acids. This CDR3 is CASSFEGDEQFF. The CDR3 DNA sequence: TGTGCCAGCAGCTTCGAGGGCGATGAGCAGTTCTTC.

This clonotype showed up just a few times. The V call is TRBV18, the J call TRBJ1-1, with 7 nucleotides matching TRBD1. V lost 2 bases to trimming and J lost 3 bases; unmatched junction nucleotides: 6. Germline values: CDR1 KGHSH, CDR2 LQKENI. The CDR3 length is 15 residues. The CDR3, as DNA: TGTGCCAGCTCACCAGACAGGGCTGCCCACACTGAAGCTTTCTTT. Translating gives CASSPDRAAHTEAFF.

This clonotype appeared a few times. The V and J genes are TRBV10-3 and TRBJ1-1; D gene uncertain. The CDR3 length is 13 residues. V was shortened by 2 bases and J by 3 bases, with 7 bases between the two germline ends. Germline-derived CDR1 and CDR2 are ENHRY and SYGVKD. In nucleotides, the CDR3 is TGTGCCATCAGTGAGACTGGGTACACTGAAGCTTTCTTT. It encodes CAISETGYTEAFF.

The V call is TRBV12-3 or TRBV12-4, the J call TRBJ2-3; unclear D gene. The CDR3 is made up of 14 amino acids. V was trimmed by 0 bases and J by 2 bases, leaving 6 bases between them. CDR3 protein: CASSLARPTDTQYF. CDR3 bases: TGTGCCAGCAGTTTAGCCCGCCCCACAGATACGCAGTATTTT.

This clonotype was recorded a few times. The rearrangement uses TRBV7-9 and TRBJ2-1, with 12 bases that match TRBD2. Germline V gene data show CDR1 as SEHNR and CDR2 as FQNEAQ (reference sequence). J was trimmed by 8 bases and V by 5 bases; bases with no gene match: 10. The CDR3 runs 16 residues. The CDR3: CASSPPTSGGNDEQFF. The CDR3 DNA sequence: TGTGCCAGCAGCCCCCCGACTAGCGGGGGAAATGATGAGCAGTTCTTC.

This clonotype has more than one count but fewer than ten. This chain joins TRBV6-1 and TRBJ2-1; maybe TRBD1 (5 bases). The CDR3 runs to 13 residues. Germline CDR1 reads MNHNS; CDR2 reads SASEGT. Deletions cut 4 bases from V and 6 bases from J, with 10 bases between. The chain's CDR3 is CASSGAGRNEQFF. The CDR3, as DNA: TGTGCCAGCAGTGGGGCAGGGCGCAATGAGCAGTTCTTC.

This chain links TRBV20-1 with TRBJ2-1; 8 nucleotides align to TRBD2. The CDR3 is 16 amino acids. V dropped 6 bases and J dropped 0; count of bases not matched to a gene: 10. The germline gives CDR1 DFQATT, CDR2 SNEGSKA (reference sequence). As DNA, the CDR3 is TGCAGTGCGGGGGCCCAACTAGCGGTCTCCTACAATGAGCAGTTCTTC. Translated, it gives CSAGAQLAVSYNEQFF.

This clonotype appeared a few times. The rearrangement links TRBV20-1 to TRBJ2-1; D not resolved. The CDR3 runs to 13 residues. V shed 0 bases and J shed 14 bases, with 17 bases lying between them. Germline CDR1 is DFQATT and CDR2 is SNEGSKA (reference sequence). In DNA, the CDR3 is TGCAGTGCTAGAGATCTGAGGTTTTTCTCCGAGTTCTTC. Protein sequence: CSARDLRFFSEFF.

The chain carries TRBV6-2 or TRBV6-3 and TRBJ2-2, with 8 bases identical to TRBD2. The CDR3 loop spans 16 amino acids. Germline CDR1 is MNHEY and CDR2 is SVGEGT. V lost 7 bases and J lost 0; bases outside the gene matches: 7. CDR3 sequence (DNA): TGTGCCAGCAAAAACATGGGACTAGCGAACACCGGGGAGCTGTTTTTT. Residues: CASKNMGLANTGELFF.

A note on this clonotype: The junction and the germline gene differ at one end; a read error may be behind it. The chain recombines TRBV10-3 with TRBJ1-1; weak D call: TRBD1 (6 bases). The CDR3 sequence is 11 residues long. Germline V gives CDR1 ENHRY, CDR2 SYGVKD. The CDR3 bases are TGTGGCATCAGGAGAGGGGGAGAAGCTTTCTTT. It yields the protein CGIRRGGEAFF.

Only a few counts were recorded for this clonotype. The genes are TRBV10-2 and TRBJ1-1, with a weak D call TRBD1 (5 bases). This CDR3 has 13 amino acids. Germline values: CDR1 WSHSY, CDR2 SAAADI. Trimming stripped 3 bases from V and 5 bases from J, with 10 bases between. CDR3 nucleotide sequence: TGCGCCAGCAGTGATAAGGGGAGGACTGAAGCTTTCTTT. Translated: CASSDKGRTEAFF.

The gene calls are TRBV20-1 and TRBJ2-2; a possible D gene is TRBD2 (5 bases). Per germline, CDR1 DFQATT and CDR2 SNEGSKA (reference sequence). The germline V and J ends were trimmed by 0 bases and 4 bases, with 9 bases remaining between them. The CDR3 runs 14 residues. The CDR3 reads CSARDGLSTGELFF. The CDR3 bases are TGCAGTGCTAGAGACGGACTGAGCACCGGGGAGCTGTTTTTT.

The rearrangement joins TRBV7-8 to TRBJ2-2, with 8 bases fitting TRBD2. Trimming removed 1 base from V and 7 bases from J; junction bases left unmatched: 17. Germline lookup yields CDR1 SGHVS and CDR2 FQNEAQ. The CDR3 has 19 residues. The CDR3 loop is CASSLEGEAGGSSYGELFF. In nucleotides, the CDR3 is TGTGCCAGCAGCTTAGAAGGAGAGGCGGGAGGATCTTCCTACGGGGAGCTGTTTTTT.

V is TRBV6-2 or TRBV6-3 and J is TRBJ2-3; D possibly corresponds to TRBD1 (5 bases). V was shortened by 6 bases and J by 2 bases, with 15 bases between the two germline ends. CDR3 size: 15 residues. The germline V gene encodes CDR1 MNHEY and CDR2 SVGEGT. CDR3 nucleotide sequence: TGTGCCAGCAGCATCGGCTGGGGCCACACAGATACGCAGTATTTT. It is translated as CASSIGWGHTDTQYF.

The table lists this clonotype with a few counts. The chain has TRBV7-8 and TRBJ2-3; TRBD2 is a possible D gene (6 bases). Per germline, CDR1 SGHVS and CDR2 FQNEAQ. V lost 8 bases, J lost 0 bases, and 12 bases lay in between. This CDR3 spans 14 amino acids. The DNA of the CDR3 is TGTGCCAGCCTCCTCCGGGGGAGCACAGATACGCAGTATTTT. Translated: CASLLRGSTDTQYF.

CDR3 coding DNA: TGTGCCAGCAGGGGGACTAGCGGGGGGGTAAAGAGCACAGATACGCAGTATTTT. The encoded protein is CASRGTSGGVKSTDTQYF. The chain joins TRBV2 to TRBJ2-3; 16 positions agree with TRBD2. V was clipped by 6 bases and J by 0 bases; unmatched bases: 6. Germline lookup yields CDR1 SNHLY and CDR2 FYNNEI. The CDR3 has 18 amino acids.

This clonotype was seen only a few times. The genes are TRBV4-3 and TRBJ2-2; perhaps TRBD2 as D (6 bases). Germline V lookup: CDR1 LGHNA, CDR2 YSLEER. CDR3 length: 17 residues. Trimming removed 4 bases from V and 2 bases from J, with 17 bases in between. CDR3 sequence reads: CASSPLGGIDNTGELFF. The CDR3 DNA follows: TGCGCCAGCAGCCCCCTGGGCGGGATTGATAACACCGGGGAGCTGTTTTTT.